This T cell receptor (beta chain) appears in the sequencing data of a study of blood T cell repertoires in COVID-19. For the study at large: Collection of acute and convalescent COVID-19 samples took place in the United States, Italy and Spain.

Trimming removed 0 bases from V and 6 bases from J, with 6 bases in between. This CDR3 has 12 residues. The germline V gene has CDR1 PRHDT and CDR2 FYEKMQ (reference sequence). In the source study's methods: Cell counts per sample came from amplifying reference gene primers. Method: immunoSEQ multiplex PCR; TCRdb's copy keeps in-frame clones and lacks some. For V, J and clone size, that table is used; D and trimming come from the DNA. The data show 200,000 to 300,000 clones, over 75% seen once. The chain is built from TRBV13 and TRBJ2-7; unclear D gene. The clonotype originates from a human donor in a cohort sampled during active COVID-19. Sequencing was performed on peripheral blood. The CDR3 DNA follows: TGTGCCAGCAGCTTAGGCCTTCCCGAGCAGTACTTC. It specifies CASSLGLPEQYF.